This T cell receptor (beta chain) was sequenced in a study of OX40 agonist ivuxolimab in advanced cancers. Across the whole study: Patients in dose escalation had liver, melanoma, kidney or head and neck cancers. Two patients with cutaneous melanoma and one with hepatocellular carcinoma, three in total, showed partial responses.

Using immunoSEQ multiplex PCR, the repertoire was profiled, and TCRdb retains in-frame clones only, with some absent. The sample lists 60,000 to 75,000 clones, roughly 80% occurring once. Findings and caveats of the study: Both CD4+ and CD8+ T cell populations in blood had undergone clonal expansion by week 6 at 0.1 to 3.0 mg/kg.

Germline CDR1 reads SGHDN; CDR2 reads FVKESK. Deletions cut 1 base from V and 6 bases from J, with 15 bases between. This CDR3 region has 15 residues. Excluded were patients having autoimmune disease history or systemic immunosuppression. For this clone: Its antigen is not known.

The specimen was CD4+ or CD8+ T cells sorted from blood, collected in a trial of the OX40 agonist ivuxolimab. The V gene is TRBV14, the J gene TRBJ1-2; D is unresolved. The receptor comes from an adult with an advanced solid tumor such as melanoma, head and neck, liver or kidney cancer. The CDR3 DNA follows: TGTGCCAGCAGCCAAGTTCCGACCCCCCCGGATGGCTACACCTTC. Translated: CASSQVPTPPDGYTF.